The sequence of this T cell receptor beta chain was determined in a study of T cells in Graves' hyperthyroidism and ophthalmopathy. In its sample, this clonotype was seen many times. The antigen remains undetermined. Broader study findings: The model predicted ophthalmopathy a median around six months before onset.

Each patient was aged 18 to 65 and had newly diagnosed hyperthyroidism of under 2 months' duration. Regions amplified from RNA transcripts were the TCR beta CDR3 regions. During a first-round RT-PCR of the TCR CDR3, the HTBI primer set was used. Each CDR3 protein is one row after TCRdb ran MiXCR on the multiplex PCR reads. This table has 500,000 to 550,000 distinct CDR3 sequences, roughly 20% appearing once. Germline CDR1 reads SQVTM; CDR2 reads ANQGSEA. The CDR3 extends over 15 amino acids. Trimming took off 7 bases at V and 0 bases at J, with 18 bases between the two ends. The sequenced sample consisted of blood. J is TRBJ1-1 and V is TRBV29-1; D is uncertain. This TCR came from a man aged 18 to 30 with Graves' hyperthyroidism. CDR3 amino acids: CSGRTVDVMNTEAFF. The DNA of the CDR3 is TGCAGCGGTAGGACGGTTGACGTTATGAACACTGAAGCTTTCTTT.